The source of this T cell receptor (beta chain) is a study of patients and donors after allogeneic stem cell transplantation. TCRdb re-called the RT-PCR reads through MiXCR, storing one row per CDR3 protein. The data hold about 70,000 distinct CDR3 sequences, with around 27% observed a single time. This clonotype has more than one count but fewer than ten. The CDR3 has 13 amino acids. CDR1 is SGHTA, CDR2 FQGNSA, per germline. V shed 5 bases and J shed 3 bases, with 7 bases lying between them. This chain uses TRBV7-2 with TRBJ2-2; D not certain. The sequencing sample was made of blood, either unsorted or a sorted T cell fraction (not recorded which). The origin of this receptor is a human donor who was either an allogeneic HSCT recipient or a stem cell or donor lymphocyte infusion donor (not recorded which). It is not recorded whose cells these are; they may come from a transplant donor. CDR3 DNA: TGTGCCAGCAGCATAGACGACACCGGGGAGCTGTTTTTT. It yields the protein CASSIDDTGELFF.